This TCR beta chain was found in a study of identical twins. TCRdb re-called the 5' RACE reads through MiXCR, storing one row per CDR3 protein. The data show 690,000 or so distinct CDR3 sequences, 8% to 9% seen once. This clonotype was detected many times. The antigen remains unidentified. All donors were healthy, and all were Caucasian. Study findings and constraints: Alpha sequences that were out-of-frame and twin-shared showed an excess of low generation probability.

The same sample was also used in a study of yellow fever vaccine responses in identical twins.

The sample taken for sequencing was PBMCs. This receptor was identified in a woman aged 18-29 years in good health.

The CDR3 sequence: CASSSISGTGSYEQYF. Here the CDR3 DNA reads TGTGCCAGCAGCTCCATCTCCGGGACAGGGTCCTACGAGCAGTACTTC. The V and J genes are TRBV7-9 and TRBJ2-7; 9 nucleotides line up with TRBD1. The J segment lost 1 base and the V segment lost 4 bases, leaving 8 bases of the junction unmatched. CDR1 and CDR2 (germline): SEHNR, FQNEAQ (reference sequence). This CDR3 contains 16 residues.